This TCR beta chain is from a study of T cells in Graves' hyperthyroidism and ophthalmopathy. Overall study results and limits: Researchers report that a 13 V-J model separated ophthalmopathy from stable hyperthyroidism. In validation, the model predicted ophthalmopathy. These predictions came a median about 6.2 months before onset.

Disease lasting under 3 months, a NOSPECS grade of at least 4, and a Clinical Activity Score of at least 3 were features of the ophthalmopathy patients. The V and J ends lost 1 base and 4 bases respectively, with 13 bases between them. The CDR3 is made up of 15 amino acids. Germline CDR1 is SGHRS and CDR2 is YFSETQ. A note on this clonotype: Its antigen remains unknown. A much larger clone lies one base from this, so it may be a read error.

Amplification yielded TCR beta CDR3 regions, with RNA transcripts as the source. Carried out on the TCR CDR3, a first-round RT-PCR used the HTBI primer set. From the multiplex PCR reads, TCRdb called clonotypes with MiXCR, one entry per CDR3 protein. The sample contains 400,000 or so distinct CDR3 sequences, 13% to 15% of which appear only once. The TCR was taken from a woman aged 55-69 years with Graves' ophthalmopathy. This sequence joins TRBV5-1 and TRBJ2-3; unclear D gene. The sequencing input was blood. The CDR3 protein is CASSLLQRPADTQYF. Written as DNA, the CDR3 is TGCGCCAGCAGCTTGTTACAGCGACCCGCAGATACGCAGTATTTT.